The text below deals with one T cell receptor beta chain. Antigen specificity is unknown. The sample comes from a study of blood T cells in healthy people across ages. Points from the study as a whole: Long-lived and aged donors differed, with more naive CD4+ cells and higher diversity in the long-lived. Underestimates were what the diversity estimates from one million T cells were considered to be.

A second about 7 to 12 cycle PCR used barcoded and J-beta primers. Every sample returned 3 million or more CDR3-containing paired-end reads. TCRdb processed the 5' RACE reads anew with MiXCR; each CDR3 protein has one entry. Of approximately 1.5 million distinct CDR3 sequences listed, around 35% are singletons. Per germline, CDR1 MNHEY and CDR2 SVGAGI. V trimming: 6 bases; J trimming: 6 bases; junction bases outside the gene matches: 12. The CDR3 has 15 amino acids. Researchers report isolating at least 6.5 million PBMCs per sample. The chain combines TRBV6-5 with TRBJ2-7; 9 bases align to TRBD1. This clonotype was sampled from a young woman in good health. Sequences were obtained from blood. The CDR3 loop reads CASSRTRDRASEQYF. Written as DNA, the CDR3 is TGTGCCAGCAGCCGTACACGGGACAGGGCTTCCGAGCAGTACTTC.